The rows below give T cell receptor beta chains drawn from one sample of a study of blood T cell repertoires in COVID-19. Libraries were prepared by immunoSEQ multiplex PCR; TCRdb keeps only in-frame clonotypes and omits some of them. The repertoire consists of approximately 170,000 clones, with about 90% occurring once and the leading ten covering approximately 4%. The material sequenced was peripheral blood. The origin of the receptors is a woman between 65 and 79 years old with acute or convalescent COVID-19. Both conserved end residues are part of each CDR3. Fields, in order: J gene, V gene, clone size, D gene, CDR3 protein, CDR3 DNA. A D gene is named only where the DNA matches it firmly. The size entry is marked missing in some rows and otherwise reads once, few, many or a size class.

>TRBJ1-2|TRBV19|-|TRBD1
CASSPRRTGSNYGYTF
TGTGCCAGTAGTCCCCGGCGGACAGGCTCTAACTATGGCTACACCTTC
>TRBJ2-7|TRBV28|-|TRBD1
CASSGGQGVREQYF
TGTGCCAGCAGCGGGGGACAGGGGGTCCGCGAGCAGTACTTC
>TRBJ1-2|TRBV6-5|-|TRBD1
CASSRGQGTYGYTF
TGTGCCAGCAGCCGAGGACAGGGCACATATGGCTACACCTTC
>TRBJ2-7|TRBV11-2|-|TRBD1
CASRKGQGSSYEQYF
TGTGCCAGCAGGAAGGGACAGGGATCTTCCTACGAGCAGTACTTC
>TRBJ2-7|TRBV11-2|-|-
CASSSYCSYEQYF
TGTGCCAGCAGCTCCTATTGCTCCTACGAGCAGTACTTC
>TRBJ2-1|TRBV6-5|few|TRBD1
CASRHRDRAYNEQFF
TGTGCCAGCAGGCACCGGGACAGGGCTTACAATGAGCAGTTCTTC
>TRBJ1-4|TRBV7-2|once|TRBD1
CASSLAGGAFTTNEKLFF
TGTGCCAGCAGCTTAGCAGGGGGCGCGTTTACGACTAATGAAAAACTGTTTTTT
>TRBJ2-3|TRBV9|-|-
CASSVDLTTDTQYF
TGTGCCAGCAGCGTAGATCTAACCACAGATACGCAGTATTTT
>TRBJ2-7|TRBV7-9|-|-
CASSFGQSDEQYF
TGTGCCAGCAGCTTCGGACAGAGCGACGAGCAGTACTTC
>TRBJ2-3|TRBV6-5|-|TRBD2
CASSYLAGVADTQYF
TGTGCCAGCAGTTATCTAGCGGGAGTTGCAGATACGCAGTATTTT
>TRBJ2-1|TRBV7-3|-|-
CASSLTFGQPDRNEQFF
TGTGCCAGCAGCTTAACGTTCGGACAGCCGGATCGGAATGAGCAGTTCTTC
>TRBJ1-1|TRBV27|-|-
CASSLTGGRRTEAFF
TGTGCCAGCAGTTTAACCGGGGGAAGAAGAACTGAAGCTTTCTTT
>TRBJ2-1|TRBV10-3|-|TRBD1
CAINRDRAYNEQFF
TGTGCCATCAACCGGGACAGAGCTTACAATGAGCAGTTCTTC
>TRBJ2-2|TRBV14|-|TRBD2
CASSQGTRPGELFF
TGTGCCAGCAGCCAAGGGACTAGACCCGGGGAGCTGTTTTTT
>TRBJ1-2|TRBV25-1|few|TRBD1
CATNQGVYGYTF
TGTGCCACCAACCAGGGGGTCTATGGCTACACCTTC
>TRBJ1-4|TRBV27|-|-
CASSPRGGPNEKLFF
TGTGCCAGCAGTCCCAGAGGGGGACCTAATGAAAAACTGTTTTTT
>TRBJ2-7|TRBV5-4|-|TRBD2
CASSLGTSYYEQYF
TGTGCCAGCAGCTTGGGGACTAGTTATTACGAGCAGTACTTC
>TRBJ1-5|TRBV4-2|-|TRBD1
CASSQGQGGQPQHF
TGTGCCAGCAGCCAAGGACAGGGAGGTCAGCCCCAGCATTTT
>TRBJ1-2|TRBV29-1|once|-
CSAGAGVTYTF
TGCAGCGCTGGGGCAGGGGTGACGTACACCTTC
>TRBJ1-3|TRBV29-1|once|TRBD1
CSAQDRSSGNTIYF
TGCAGCGCCCAGGACAGGAGCTCTGGAAACACCATATATTTT
>TRBJ1-1|TRBV9|-|TRBD1
CASSSRTGGGSSTEAFF
TGTGCCAGCAGCTCCCGGACAGGGGGAGGTTCAAGCACTGAAGCTTTCTTT
>TRBJ2-7|TRBV27|-|TRBD2
CASRMSYGTSGAGEQYF
TGTGCCAGCAGGATGTCCTACGGGACTAGCGGGGCCGGCGAGCAGTACTTC
>TRBJ1-1|TRBV20-1|few|-
CSPGGDTEAFF
TGCAGCCCCGGGGGGGACACTGAAGCTTTCTTT
>TRBJ1-6|TRBV27|-|-
CATKTGSDSPLHF
TGTGCCACGAAAACAGGGTCCGATTCACCCCTCCACTTT
>TRBJ2-7|TRBV28|-|TRBD2
CASSFPGTSGRNEQYF
TGTGCCAGCAGTTTCCCCGGGACTAGCGGGAGGAACGAGCAGTACTTC
>TRBJ1-2|TRBV27|-|TRBD1
CASSLLARWDLDRASTTNYGYTF
TGTGCCAGCAGTTTACTCGCGCGTTGGGATCTCGACAGGGCCTCGACTACTAACTATGGCTACACCTTC